The 18 T cell receptor beta chains below were found in one sample sequenced in a study of shared clonotypes between healthy human individuals. Profiling relied on immunoSEQ multiplex PCR, and the TCRdb table lists in-frame clones only, not all of them. The sample records 950,000 to 1,200,000 clones, about 72% being singletons. Material: memory CD4+ T cells from PBMCs. Regarding subset: CD45RA-negative fraction. The receptors derive from a man younger than 35 in good health. Some clones in this sample may be carry-over from other donors' samples.

On this clone: In the same sample, other DNA sequences code for this CDR3. V usage is TRBV28 and J usage is TRBJ2-1, with TRBD2 matching 10 bases. The germline gives CDR1 MDHEN, CDR2 SYDVKM. There are 15 residues in the CDR3. Unmatched junction bases numbered 4, after V lost 8 bases and J lost 0 bases. Here the CDR3 DNA reads TGTGCCAGCCGGTCTAGCGGGAGCTCCTACAATGAGCAGTTCTTC. Translated: CASRSSGSSYNEQFF.

The rearrangement joins TRBV29-1 to TRBJ1-1; TRBD1 is a possible D gene (5 bases). This CDR3 spans 12 amino acids. Trimming stripped 6 bases from V and 11 bases from J, with 19 bases between. CDR1 is SQVTM and CDR2 is ANQGSEA in the germline V gene. The CDR3 sequence: CSVDTGSRRAFF. The CDR3 bases are TGCAGCGTGGACACGGGTTCGAGAAGGGCTTTCTTT.

In regard to this clone: This sample also contains other DNA sequences that code for the same CDR3. The V gene is TRBV7-9, the J gene TRBJ2-5, with 9 bases aligning to TRBD2. Germline V gives CDR1 SEHNR, CDR2 FQNEAQ (reference sequence). The CDR3 consists of 14 residues. Germline trimming cut 3 bases from V and 2 bases from J; bases unmatched to any gene: 1. CDR3 DNA: TGTGCCAGCAGCTTGACTAGCGGACAAGAGACCCAGTACTTC. This translates into CASSLTSGQETQYF.

The gene calls are TRBV18 and TRBJ1-5; 7 nucleotides line up with TRBD1. This CDR3 contains 13 residues. CDR1 and CDR2 from the germline V gene are KGHSH and LQKENI. J gave up 6 bases and V 4 bases, and 3 bases lay outside the gene matches. The CDR3 coding sequence is TGTGCCAGCTCACAGGGGGCAGGTCAGCCCCAGCATTTT. Protein: CASSQGAGQPQHF.

The CDR3 spells CASTSDRSNQPQHF. The DNA for the CDR3 is TGTGCCAGTACCTCGGACAGGTCCAATCAGCCCCAGCATTTT. The chain links TRBV19 to TRBJ1-5; 7 positions agree with TRBD1. The CDR3 is 14 amino acids. Germline loops: CDR1 LNHDA, CDR2 SQIVND (reference sequence). V lost 7 bases, J lost 3 bases, and 6 bases stayed unmatched.

Comments on this clone: A read error may be the cause here, since a much bigger clone is one base away. Other DNA sequences from this sample encode an identical CDR3 as well. The gene calls are TRBV30 and TRBJ2-3, with no clear D. The CDR3 contains 11 residues. Trimming stripped 2 bases from V and 2 bases from J, with 2 bases between. Germline V gene data show CDR1 as GTSNPN and CDR2 as SVGIG (reference sequence). The CDR3 region has the DNA TGTGCCTGGAGTACCACAGATACGCAGTATTTT. Translating gives CAWSTTDTQYF. Full variable domain (outside the CDR3, taken from reference TRBV30 and TRBJ2-3): SQTIHQWPATLVQPVGSPLSLECTVEGTSNPNLYWYRQAAGRGLQLLFYSVGIGQISSEVPQNLSASRPQDRQFILSSKKLLLSDSGFYLCAWSTTDTQYFGPGTRLTVL.

This chain connects TRBV28 to TRBJ1-1, with 11 bases aligning to TRBD1. Germline CDR1 reads MDHEN; CDR2 reads SYDVKM. The CDR3 length is 16 residues. J was trimmed by 1 base and V by 6 bases; bases with no gene match: 7. The CDR3 DNA follows: TGTGCCAGCAGGGGACAGGGGGGATTTTCGAACACTGAAGCTTTCTTT. Its protein product is CASRGQGGFSNTEAFF.

The V gene is TRBV27, the J gene TRBJ2-7; 9 bases match TRBD1. This CDR3 comprises 13 residues. Germline assignment: CDR1 MNHEY and CDR2 SMNVEV (reference sequence). V dropped 4 bases and J dropped 7; count of bases not matched to a gene: 5. The CDR3 DNA sequence: TGTGCCAGCAGTTGGGGACAGGGTGCTGAGCAGTACTTC. Translation: CASSWGQGAEQYF.

This chain uses TRBV18 with TRBJ1-2; D unclear. The ends were cut back, 2 bases at V and 2 bases at J, with 9 bases in the middle. CDR1 and CDR2 (germline): KGHSH, LQKENI. CDR3 length: 14 amino acids. CDR3 sequence reads: CASSPGPGNYGYTF. The DNA for the CDR3 is TGTGCCAGCTCACCAGGTCCGGGCAACTATGGCTACACCTTC.

The chain recombines TRBV9 with TRBJ1-3; D not resolved. CDR3 length: 13 residues. Germline lookup yields CDR1 SGDLS and CDR2 YYNGEE. V was clipped by 4 bases and J by 0 bases, with 5 bases between them. Written as DNA, the CDR3 is TGTGCCAGCAGCACCCGCTCTGGAAACACCATATATTTT. Its protein product is CASSTRSGNTIYF.

The V call is TRBV6-1, the J call TRBJ2-1, with a possible D match to TRBD1 (5 bases). Trimming cost V 8 bases and J 4 bases, with 15 bases left between them. The CDR3 loop spans 14 amino acids. Looked up from germline, CDR1 is MNHNS and CDR2 is SASEGT. The CDR3 DNA reads TGTGCCAGCTACACAGGTTTCAATTACAATGAGCAGTTCTTC. This translates into CASYTGFNYNEQFF.

The chain has TRBV2 and TRBJ1-4; a possible D gene is TRBD1 (6 bases). CDR1 and CDR2 from the germline V gene are SNHLY and FYNNEI. CDR3 size: 16 residues. V lost 6 bases and J 5 bases, leaving 19 bases between the germline ends. The CDR3, as DNA: TGTGCCAGCAGGTTCCAAAGGACAGTTAAAAATGAAAAACTGTTTTTT. It translates to CASRFQRTVKNEKLFF.

The CDR3 here is CASSPRLAGGTTDTQYF. The CDR3 DNA reads as TGCGCCAGCAGCCCTAGACTAGCGGGAGGTACCACAGATACGCAGTATTTT. J is TRBJ2-3 and V is TRBV4-3; 13 nucleotides match TRBD2. Germline values: CDR1 LGHNA, CDR2 YSLEER. Trimming removed 4 bases from V and 2 bases from J; junction bases left unmatched: 6. CDR3 length: 17 residues.

V gene TRBV7-7 combines with J gene TRBJ2-2; TRBD2 might be the D (6 bases). Per germline, CDR1 SSHAT and CDR2 FNYEAQ (reference sequence). This CDR3 has 14 residues. Trimming left V 10 bases short and J 1 base short, with 13 bases between. The CDR3 protein is CATTRDWNTGELFF. CDR3 coding DNA: TGTGCCACCACCAGGGACTGGAACACCGGGGAGCTGTTTTTT.

DNA of the CDR3: TGTGCCAGCAGTGAACGTTTGGCAGGGACCTACGAGCAGTACTTC. It specifies CASSERLAGTYEQYF. The chain combines TRBV25-1 with TRBJ2-7; possibly TRBD1 for D (5 bases). The V end lost 2 bases, the J end lost 2 bases, and 13 bases lay between the germline ends. The germline gives CDR1 MGHDK, CDR2 SYGVNS. The CDR3 runs 15 residues.

The gene calls are TRBV25-1 and TRBJ1-2, with D unresolved. Per the germline V gene, CDR1 is MGHDK and CDR2 is SYGVNS. V lost 3 bases, J lost 0 bases, and 5 bases lay in between. The CDR3 runs 13 residues. The CDR3 bases are TGTGCCAGCAGTGATCTAGCTAACTATGGCTACACCTTC. Its translation: CASSDLANYGYTF.

The CDR3 DNA reads TGTGCCAGCAGTTCCGCGGGCAGGGGGTCAGATACGCAGTATTTT. Protein sequence: CASSSAGRGSDTQYF. This chain joins TRBV28 and TRBJ2-3; TRBD1 matches at 7 bases. The CDR3 is 15 residues long. V trimming: 4 bases; J trimming: 4 bases; junction bases outside the gene matches: 8. Germline loops: CDR1 MDHEN, CDR2 SYDVKM.

V usage is TRBV5-8 and J usage is TRBJ2-5; no clear D. This CDR3 contains 15 residues. V lost 4 bases and J 2 bases, leaving 15 bases between the germline ends. CDR1 is SGHTS, CDR2 YDEGEE, per germline. CDR3 coding DNA: TGTGCCAGCAGCGAGGTTAGGTCCCAGCAAGAGACCCAGTACTTC. Translation: CASSEVRSQQETQYF.